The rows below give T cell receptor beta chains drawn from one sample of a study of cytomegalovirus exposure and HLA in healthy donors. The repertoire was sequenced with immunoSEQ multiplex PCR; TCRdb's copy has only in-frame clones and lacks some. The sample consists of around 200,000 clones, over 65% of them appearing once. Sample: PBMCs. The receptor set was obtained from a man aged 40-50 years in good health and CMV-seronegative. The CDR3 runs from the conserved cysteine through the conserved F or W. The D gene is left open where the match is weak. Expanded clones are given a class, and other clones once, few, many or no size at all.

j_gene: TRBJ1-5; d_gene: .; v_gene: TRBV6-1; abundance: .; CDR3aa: CASSEIRVGQPQHF; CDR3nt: TGTGCCAGCAGTGAAATCAGGGTGGGTCAGCCCCAGCATTTT
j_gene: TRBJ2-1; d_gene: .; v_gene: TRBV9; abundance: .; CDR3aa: CASSYGTEQFF; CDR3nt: TGTGCCAGCAGCTACGGGACAGAGCAGTTCTTC
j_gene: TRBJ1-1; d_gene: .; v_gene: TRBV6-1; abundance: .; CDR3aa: CASSEERVTEAFF; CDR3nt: TGTGCCAGCAGTGAAGAGCGAGTCACTGAAGCTTTCTTT
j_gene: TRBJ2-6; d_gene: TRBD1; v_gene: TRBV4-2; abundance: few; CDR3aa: CASSPGGAAGANVLTF; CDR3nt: TGTGCCAGCAGTCCAGGGGGCGCGGCGGGGGCCAACGTCCTGACTTTC
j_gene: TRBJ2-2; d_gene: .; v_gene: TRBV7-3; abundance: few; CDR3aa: CASSFGMNTGELFF; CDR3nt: TGTGCCAGCAGCTTCGGGATGAACACCGGGGAGCTGTTTTTT
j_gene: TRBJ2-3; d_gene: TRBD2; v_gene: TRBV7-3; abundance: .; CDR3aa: CASSFGAGGADTQYF; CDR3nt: TGTGCCAGCAGCTTTGGAGCGGGGGGGGCAGATACGCAGTATTTT
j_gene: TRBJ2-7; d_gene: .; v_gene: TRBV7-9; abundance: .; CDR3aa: CSSSLVGGEQYF; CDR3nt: TGTTCCAGCAGCTTAGTCGGGGGCGAGCAGTACTTC
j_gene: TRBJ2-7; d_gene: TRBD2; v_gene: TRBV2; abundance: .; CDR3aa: CASLIFAGADYEQYF; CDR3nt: TGTGCCAGCTTAATTTTCGCGGGAGCCGACTACGAGCAGTACTTC
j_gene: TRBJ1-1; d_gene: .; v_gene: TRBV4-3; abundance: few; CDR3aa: CASSQGRGAGLAAFF; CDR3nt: TGCGCCAGCAGCCAAGGGCGGGGGGCAGGGTTAGCAGCTTTCTTT
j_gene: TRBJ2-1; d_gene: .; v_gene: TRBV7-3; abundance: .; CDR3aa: CASSLVAINEQFF; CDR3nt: TGTGCCAGCAGCTTAGTAGCGATCAATGAGCAGTTCTTC
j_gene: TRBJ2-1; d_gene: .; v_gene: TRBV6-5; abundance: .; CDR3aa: CASWSRAPVNNEQFF; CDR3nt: TGTGCCAGCTGGTCAAGAGCCCCCGTAAACAATGAGCAGTTCTTC
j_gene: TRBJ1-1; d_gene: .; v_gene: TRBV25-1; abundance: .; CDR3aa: CASSTWGGGKNTEAFF; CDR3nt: TGTGCCAGCTCCACTTGGGGGGGTGGTAAAAACACTGAAGCTTTCTTT
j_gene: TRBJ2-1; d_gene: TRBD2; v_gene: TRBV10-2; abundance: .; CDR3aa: CATLGTSAYNEQFF; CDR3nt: TGCGCCACCCTCGGGACTAGTGCTTACAATGAGCAGTTCTTC
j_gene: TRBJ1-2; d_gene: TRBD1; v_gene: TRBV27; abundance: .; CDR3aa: CVSSPTGQGAYGYTF; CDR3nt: TGTGTCAGCAGCCCAACGGGACAGGGGGCCTATGGCTACACCTTC
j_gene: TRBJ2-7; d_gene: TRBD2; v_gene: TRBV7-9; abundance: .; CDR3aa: CASSPTSGSGLEQYF; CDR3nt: TGTGCCAGCAGCCCGACTAGCGGGAGCGGTCTCGAGCAGTACTTC
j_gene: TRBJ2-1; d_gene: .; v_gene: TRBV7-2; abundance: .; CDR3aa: CASSFRQVNNEQFF; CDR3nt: TGTGCCAGCAGCTTTCGGCAGGTCAACAATGAGCAGTTCTTC
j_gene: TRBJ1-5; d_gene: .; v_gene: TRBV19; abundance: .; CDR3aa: CASSIVGVRGNQPQHF; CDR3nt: TGTGCCAGTAGTATAGTAGGAGTTCGGGGGAATCAGCCCCAGCATTTT
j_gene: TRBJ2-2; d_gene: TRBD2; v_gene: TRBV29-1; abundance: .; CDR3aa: CSGTSGVTGELFF; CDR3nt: TGCAGCGGGACTAGCGGGGTCACCGGGGAGCTGTTTTTT
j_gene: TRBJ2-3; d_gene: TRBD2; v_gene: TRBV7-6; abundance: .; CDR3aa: CASSLVWTSDTDTQYF; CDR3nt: TGTGCCAGCAGCTTAGTGTGGACTAGCGACACAGATACGCAGTATTTT
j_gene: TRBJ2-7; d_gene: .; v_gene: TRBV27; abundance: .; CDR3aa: CASSLPSYEQYF; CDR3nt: TGTGCCAGCAGTTTGCCCAGCTACGAGCAGTACTTC
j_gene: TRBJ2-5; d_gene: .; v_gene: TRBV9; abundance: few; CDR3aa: CASSVFPGGQTQYF; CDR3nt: TGTGCCAGCAGCGTATTTCCAGGGGGGCAGACCCAGTACTTC
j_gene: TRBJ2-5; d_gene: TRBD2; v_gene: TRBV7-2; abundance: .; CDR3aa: CASSQGLAGGPKTQYF; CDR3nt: TGTGCCAGCAGCCAGGGACTAGCGGGAGGCCCTAAGACCCAGTACTTC